This T cell receptor (beta chain) appears in the sequencing data of a study of lymphopenia after photon versus proton radiotherapy. Clones were sequenced by immunoSEQ multiplex PCR, and TCRdb holds only the in-frame ones, with some missing. The table includes about 50,000 clones, about 92% detected once. As concerns this clone: Its target is unknown.

CDR3 length: 14 amino acids. Per the germline V gene, CDR1 is MNHEY and CDR2 is SVGAGI. V was shortened by 0 bases and J by 5 bases, with 10 bases between the two germline ends. Overall study results and limits: Post-nadir TCR diversity decline inversely tracked overall survival among those who died. Under photons, naive T cells and diversity fell while effector/memory populations rose.

This clonotype was sampled from a woman aged 40 to 50 with cholangiocarcinoma. Material: peripheral blood, obtained from a patient treated with photon-based radiotherapy. The chain has TRBV6-5 and TRBJ1-1; D is unclear. The CDR3: CASSYSMGWTEAFF. The CDR3 region has the DNA TGTGCCAGCAGTTACTCGATGGGCTGGACTGAAGCTTTCTTT.